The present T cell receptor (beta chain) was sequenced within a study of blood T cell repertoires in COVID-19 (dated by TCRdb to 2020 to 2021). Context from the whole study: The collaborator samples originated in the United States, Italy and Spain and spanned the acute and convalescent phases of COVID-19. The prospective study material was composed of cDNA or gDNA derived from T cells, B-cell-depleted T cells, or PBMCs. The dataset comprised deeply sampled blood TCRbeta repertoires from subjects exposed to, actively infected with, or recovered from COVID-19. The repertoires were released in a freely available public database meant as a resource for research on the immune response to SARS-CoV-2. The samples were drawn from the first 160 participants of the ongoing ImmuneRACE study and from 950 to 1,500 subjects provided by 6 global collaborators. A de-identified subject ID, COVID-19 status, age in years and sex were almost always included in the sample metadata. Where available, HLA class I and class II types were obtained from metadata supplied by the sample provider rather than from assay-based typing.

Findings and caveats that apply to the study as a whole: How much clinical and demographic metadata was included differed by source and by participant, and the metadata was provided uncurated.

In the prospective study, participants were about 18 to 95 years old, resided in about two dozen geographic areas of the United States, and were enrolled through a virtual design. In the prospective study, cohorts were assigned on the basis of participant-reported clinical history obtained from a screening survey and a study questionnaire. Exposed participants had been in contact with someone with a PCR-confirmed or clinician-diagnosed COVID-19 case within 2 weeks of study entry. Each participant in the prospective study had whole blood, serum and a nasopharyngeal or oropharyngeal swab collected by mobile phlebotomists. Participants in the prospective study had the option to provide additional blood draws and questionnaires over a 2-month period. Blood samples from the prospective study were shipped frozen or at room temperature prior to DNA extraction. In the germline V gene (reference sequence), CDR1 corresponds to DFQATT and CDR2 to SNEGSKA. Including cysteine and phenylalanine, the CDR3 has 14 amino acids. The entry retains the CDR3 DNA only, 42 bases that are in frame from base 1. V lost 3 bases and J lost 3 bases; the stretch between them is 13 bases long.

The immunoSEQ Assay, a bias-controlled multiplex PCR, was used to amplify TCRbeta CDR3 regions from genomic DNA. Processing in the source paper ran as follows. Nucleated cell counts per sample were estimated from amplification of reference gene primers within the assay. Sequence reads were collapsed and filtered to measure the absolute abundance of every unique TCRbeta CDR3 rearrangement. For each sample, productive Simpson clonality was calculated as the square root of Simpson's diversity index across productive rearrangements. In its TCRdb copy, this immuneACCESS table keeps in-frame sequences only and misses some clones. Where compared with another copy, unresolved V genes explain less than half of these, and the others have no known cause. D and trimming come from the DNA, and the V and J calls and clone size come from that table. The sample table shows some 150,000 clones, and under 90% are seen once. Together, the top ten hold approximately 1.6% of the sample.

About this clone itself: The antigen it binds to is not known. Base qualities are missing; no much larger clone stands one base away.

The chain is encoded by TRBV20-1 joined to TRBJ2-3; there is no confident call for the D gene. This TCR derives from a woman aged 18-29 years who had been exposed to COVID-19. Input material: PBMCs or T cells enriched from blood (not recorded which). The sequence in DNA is TGCAGTGCTAGTTCTTTTCGTAAAACAGATACGCAGTATTTT. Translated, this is CSASSFRKTDTQYF.